This T cell receptor (beta chain) was identified in a study of human T cells and chemical hapten exposure. Per the germline V gene, CDR1 is DFQATT and CDR2 is SNEGSKA (reference sequence). V lost 3 bases, J lost 4 bases, and 10 bases lay in between. This CDR3 contains 13 residues. In regard to this clonotype: Its cognate antigen is unknown.

MiXCR was run by TCRdb on the RACE reads, yielding one entry per CDR3 protein. The table lists 42,000 or so distinct CDR3 sequences, just under 9% of them singletons. Documented time point: patch test 2, 6 weeks after DPC sensitization. Treatment here: therapeutic diphenylcyclopropenone sensitization with weekly scalp DPC. Findings and caveats of the study: Donors' alopecia may make their immune response differ from healthy people's.

V and J are TRBV20-1 and TRBJ1-5; D is possibly TRBD1 (6 bases). The sample consisted of whole blood, taken in connection with sensitization to the hapten diphenylcyclopropenone (DPC). The receptor was derived from a woman in her forties with alopecia areata. Some clones in this sample may be carry-over from other donors' samples. In nucleotides, the CDR3 is TGCAGTGCTAGCTCAGGGGTAAATCAGCCCCAGCATTTT. It yields the protein CSASSGVNQPQHF.